This T cell receptor (beta chain) appears in the sequencing data of a study of cytomegalovirus exposure and HLA in healthy donors. PCR was performed using 60 Vbeta and 13 Jbeta primers. Using immunoSEQ multiplex PCR, the repertoire was profiled, and TCRdb retains in-frame clones only, with some absent. This table holds approximately 100,000 clones, 60% to 80% found once. Trimming cost V 8 bases and J 4 bases; bases outside gene matches: 9. The CDR3 has 14 amino acids. Per germline, CDR1 SGHTA and CDR2 FQGNSA. The TCR originated in a young woman in good health and CMV-seropositive. Specimen: PBMCs. The chain recombines TRBV7-2 with TRBJ2-3; 7 bases are shared with TRBD2. The CDR3 sequence: CASGGGGRADTQYF. CDR3 coding DNA: TGTGCCAGCGGGGGGGGAGGCAGGGCAGATACGCAGTATTTT.